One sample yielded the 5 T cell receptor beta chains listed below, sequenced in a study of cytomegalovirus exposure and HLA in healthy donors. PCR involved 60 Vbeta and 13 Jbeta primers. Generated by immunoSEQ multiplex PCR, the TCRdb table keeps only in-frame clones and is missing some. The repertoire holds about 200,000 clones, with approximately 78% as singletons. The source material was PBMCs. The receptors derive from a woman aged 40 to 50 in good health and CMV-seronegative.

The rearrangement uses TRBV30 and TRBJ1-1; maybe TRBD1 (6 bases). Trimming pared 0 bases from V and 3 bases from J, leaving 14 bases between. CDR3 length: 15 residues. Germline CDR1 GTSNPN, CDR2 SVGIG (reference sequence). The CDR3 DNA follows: TGTGCCTGGAGTGTATTATCGCGGACAGACACTGAAGCTTTCTTT. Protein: CAWSVLSRTDTEAFF.

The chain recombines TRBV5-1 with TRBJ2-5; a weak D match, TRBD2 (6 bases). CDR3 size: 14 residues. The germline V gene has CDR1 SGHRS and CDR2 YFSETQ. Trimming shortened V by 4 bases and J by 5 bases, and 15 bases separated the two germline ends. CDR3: CASSPPPTSETQYF. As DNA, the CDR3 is TGCGCCAGCAGCCCCCCCCCGACTAGTGAGACCCAGTACTTC.

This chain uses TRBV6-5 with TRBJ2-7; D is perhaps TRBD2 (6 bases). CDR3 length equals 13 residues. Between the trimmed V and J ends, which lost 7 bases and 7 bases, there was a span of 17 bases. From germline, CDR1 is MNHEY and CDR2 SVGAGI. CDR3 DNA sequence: TGTGCCAGCACCCCCGGCGGGGTACGTGAGCAGTACTTC. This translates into CASTPGGVREQYF.

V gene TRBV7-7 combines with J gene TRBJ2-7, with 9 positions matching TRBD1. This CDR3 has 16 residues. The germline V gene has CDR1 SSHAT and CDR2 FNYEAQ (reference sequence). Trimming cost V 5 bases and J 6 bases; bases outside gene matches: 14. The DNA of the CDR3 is TGTGCCAGCAGCCCGAATACAGGGGGCTTCTCTCTCGAGCAGTACTTC. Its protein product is CASSPNTGGFSLEQYF.

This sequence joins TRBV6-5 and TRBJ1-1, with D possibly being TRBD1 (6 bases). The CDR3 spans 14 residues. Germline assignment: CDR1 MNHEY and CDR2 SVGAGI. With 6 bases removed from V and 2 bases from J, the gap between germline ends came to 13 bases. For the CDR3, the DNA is TGTGCCAGCAGGACCGGGACACTAAACACTGAAGCTTTCTTT. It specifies CASRTGTLNTEAFF.